The 2 T cell receptor beta chains below all came from one sample that was sequenced in a study of blood T cell repertoires in COVID-19. The assay was immunoSEQ multiplex PCR, and TCRdb's table has in-frame clones only and misses some. The sample has tens of thousands of clones, approximately 88% seen once. The specimen was peripheral blood. The receptor source for this set is a woman in her sixties or seventies with COVID-19, enrolled during active disease.

The chain carries TRBV9 and TRBJ1-5; TRBD1 aligns across 8 bases. The CDR3 extends over 15 amino acids. The germline gives CDR1 SGDLS, CDR2 YYNGEE. V dropped 0 bases and J dropped 4; count of bases not matched to a gene: 3. CDR3 coding DNA: TGTGCCAGCAGCGTAGAGGGACAGGCTAATCAGCCCCAGCATTTT. It yields the protein CASSVEGQANQPQHF. Using reference TRBV9 and TRBJ1-5 for the parts outside the CDR3, the full variable domain is DSGVTQTPKHLITATGQRVTLRCSPRSGDLSVYWYQQSLDQGLQFLIQYYNGEERAKGNILERFSAQQFPDLHSELNLSSLELGDSALYFCASSVEGQANQPQHFGDGTRLSIL.

J is TRBJ2-1 and V is TRBV7-2, with a tentative D call TRBD2 (6 bases). The CDR3 sequence is 15 residues long. V shed 1 base and J shed 0 bases, with 7 bases lying between them. Germline V CDR1 and CDR2: SGHTA, FQGNSA. CDR3 in amino acids: CASSLDSGSYNEQFF. The CDR3 DNA follows: TGTGCCAGCAGCTTAGATAGCGGCTCCTACAATGAGCAGTTCTTC.